Sequencing of this T cell receptor beta chain was carried out in a study of T cells after yellow fever vaccination. Findings and limits, study-wide: The CD4 and CD8 compartments had a small share of their clonotypes in common. Abundant clonotypes from the bulk population could contaminate FACS-sorted repertoires. When the response was secondary, it was weaker but reached its peak faster, day 5 versus 15.

This clonotype was seen a handful of times. Antigen: not known. Germline CDR1 reads SGDLS; CDR2 reads YYNGEE. The ends were cut back, 2 bases at V and 5 bases at J, with 13 bases in the middle. CDR3 size: 14 residues. TCRdb reanalysed the 5' RACE reads using MiXCR and keeps one entry per CDR3 protein. This table has approximately 160,000 distinct CDR3 sequences, around 8.5% appearing once. The origin of this receptor is a man younger than 35 who received the YFV17D yellow fever vaccine. The source was CD8+ T cells sorted from PBMCs, collected 45 days after the yellow fever booster vaccination. This rearrangement joins TRBV9 to TRBJ1-1; D not certain. CDR3 sequence (DNA): TGTGCCAGCAGCGTTAAGGTGGTTTCGACTGAAGCTTTCTTT. The encoded protein is CASSVKVVSTEAFF. Full variable domain (rest looked up from reference TRBV9 and TRBJ1-1): DSGVTQTPKHLITATGQRVTLRCSPRSGDLSVYWYQQSLDQGLQFLIQYYNGEERAKGNILERFSAQQFPDLHSELNLSSLELGDSALYFCASSVKVVSTEAFFGQGTRLTVV.